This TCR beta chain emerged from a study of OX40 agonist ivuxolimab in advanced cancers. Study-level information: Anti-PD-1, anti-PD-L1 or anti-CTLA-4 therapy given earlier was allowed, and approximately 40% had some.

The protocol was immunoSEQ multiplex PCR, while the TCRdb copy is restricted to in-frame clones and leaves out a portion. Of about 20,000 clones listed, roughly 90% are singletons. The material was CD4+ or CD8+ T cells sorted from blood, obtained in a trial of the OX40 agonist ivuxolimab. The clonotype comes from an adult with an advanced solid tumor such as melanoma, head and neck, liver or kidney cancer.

The CDR3 coding sequence is TGTGCCAGCAGCTTAGTTGAGGCCGGGGCCAACGTCCTGACTTTC. Protein: CASSLVEAGANVLTF. V is TRBV7-9 and J is TRBJ2-6; D unclear. The CDR3 is made up of 15 amino acids. Trimming took off 1 base at V and 4 bases at J, with 8 bases between the two ends. Germline loops: CDR1 SEHNR, CDR2 FQNEAQ (reference sequence).